Below, 7 T cell receptor beta chains from the same sample are listed, as sequenced in a study of T-cell reconstitution after alpha-beta-depleted transplantation in children. Construction of the TCRbeta library involved unique molecular identifiers. TCRdb itself ran the PCR reads through MiXCR, one entry per CDR3 protein. The data show about 610,000 distinct CDR3 sequences, roughly a tenth seen once. The source was PBMCs from the stem cell graft donor, collected from the stem cell graft. Receptor source: a human donor who donated a stem cell graft to a child with acute myeloid leukemia.

The chain uses TRBV3-1 and TRBJ2-2; 7 bases fit TRBD2. The CDR3 has 16 residues. Per the germline V gene, CDR1 is LGHDT and CDR2 is YNNKEL (reference sequence). J gave up 1 base and V 4 bases, and 6 bases lay outside the gene matches. The CDR3 spells CASSRRSGENTGELFF. DNA of the CDR3: TGTGCCAGCAGCCGTCGAAGCGGGGAGAACACCGGGGAGCTGTTTTTT.

The chain employs TRBV2 and TRBJ2-3; D gene uncertain. CDR3 length: 14 residues. The germline gives CDR1 SNHLY, CDR2 FYNNEI. V was shortened by 3 bases and J by 2 bases, with 9 bases between the two germline ends. The CDR3 is CASSDARTTDTQYF. The CDR3 DNA sequence: TGTGCCAGCAGTGACGCCAGGACCACAGATACGCAGTATTTT.

This clonotype was picked up a small number of times. V and J are TRBV4-2 and TRBJ2-2, with D unclear. Trimming cost V 0 bases and J 6 bases, with 17 bases left between them. This CDR3 comprises 17 residues. Germline CDR1 reads LGHNA; CDR2 reads YNFKEQ. CDR3: CASSQEGDLPTPGELFF. CDR3 sequence (DNA): TGTGCCAGCAGCCAAGAAGGAGACTTACCCACGCCCGGGGAGCTGTTTTTT.

This clonotype occurred a few times. This chain joins TRBV7-8 and TRBJ2-1; D remains ambiguous. The length of the CDR3 is 13 residues. The germline V and J ends were trimmed by 2 bases and 7 bases, with 9 bases remaining between them. Germline V gene data show CDR1 as SGHVS and CDR2 as FQNEAQ. CDR3 residues: CASSLWAANEQFF. The DNA of the CDR3 is TGTGCCAGCAGCTTATGGGCAGCGAATGAGCAGTTCTTC.

This clonotype was recorded many times. The V and J genes are TRBV9 and TRBJ1-5; 9 bases are shared with TRBD1. CDR1 is SGDLS, CDR2 YYNGEE, per germline. This CDR3 is 15 amino acids long. V lost 4 bases to trimming and J lost 3 bases; unmatched junction nucleotides: 5. The CDR3 is CASSRGQGPNQPQHF. DNA of the CDR3: TGTGCCAGCAGCCGCGGACAGGGGCCCAATCAGCCCCAGCATTTT.

This clonotype has a handful of counts. This chain connects TRBV12-3 or TRBV12-4 to TRBJ2-2; D not certain. The CDR3 runs to 15 residues. V lost 7 bases and J 2 bases, leaving 14 bases between the germline ends. CDR3 DNA sequence: TGTGCCAGCACCCGACGTAGAGATAACACCGGGGAGCTGTTTTTT. Its protein product is CASTRRRDNTGELFF.

This clonotype was counted many times. V usage is TRBV7-9 and J usage is TRBJ2-3; D might be TRBD1 (5 bases). Trimming left V 4 bases short and J 4 bases short, with 12 bases between. This CDR3 is built from 14 residues. Looked up from germline, CDR1 is SEHNR and CDR2 is FQNEAQ (reference sequence). The CDR3 DNA sequence: TGTGCCAGCAGCTCTCGACCAGGGTCAGATACGCAGTATTTT. Amino acids: CASSSRPGSDTQYF.